This passage covers 10 T cell receptor beta chains from one sample sequenced in a study of vaccination effects on CD4 cells after COVID-19. The authors isolated CD4+ T cells after less than eleven days of culture. Of the BNT162b2 and mRNA-1273 vaccines, participants received two doses of one or the other. TCRdb keeps only in-frame clones here, not all; method: immunoSEQ multiplex PCR. The sample gives tens of thousands of clones, over 65% of which show up once; roughly 2.3% is in the top ten. No antigen has been identified for these receptors. The specimen comprised CD4+ T cells from PBMCs cultured without peptide, sampled after COVID-19 vaccination. All receptors come from a human donor who received a COVID-19 vaccine.

Only a few counts were recorded for this clone. The CDR3 loop is CASSLVSVVNSPLHF. The DNA of the CDR3 is TGCGCCAGCAGCTTGGTGTCCGTCGTTAATTCACCCCTCCACTTT. This rearrangement joins TRBV5-1 to TRBJ1-6; no firm D call. The CDR3 spans 15 residues. Germline CDR1 reads SGHRS; CDR2 reads YFSETQ. Trimming took off 0 bases at V and 6 bases at J, with 10 bases between the two ends.

The chain carries TRBV18 and TRBJ2-1; D gene uncertain. This CDR3 is built from 16 residues. Germline V gives CDR1 KGHSH, CDR2 LQKENI. V was cut by 1 base and J by 0 bases, with 10 bases left in between. CDR3 amino acids: CASSPLSQSSYNEQFF. CDR3 coding DNA: TGTGCCAGCTCACCACTGTCCCAGAGCTCCTACAATGAGCAGTTCTTC.

This clone was seen only a few times. This sequence joins TRBV2 and TRBJ2-2; D could derive from TRBD1 or TRBD2 (5 bases each). The V gene's germline CDR1 is SNHLY and CDR2 FYNNEI. This CDR3 comprises 13 residues. The V end lost 6 bases, the J end lost 7 bases, and 12 bases lay between the germline ends. CDR3: CASSPEGNGELFF. CDR3 nucleotides: TGTGCCAGCAGCCCAGAGGGGAACGGGGAGCTGTTTTTT.

There are a few counts of this clone. The genes are TRBV19 and TRBJ2-3; the D is unclear. Between the trimmed V and J ends, which lost 3 bases and 6 bases, there was a span of 13 bases. Per the germline V gene, CDR1 is LNHDA and CDR2 is SQIVND (reference sequence). This CDR3 is built from 14 residues. The CDR3 coding sequence is TGTGCCAGTAGTATGGGCCGCCCCGAGGATACGCAGTATTTT. This sequence encodes CASSMGRPEDTQYF.

CDR3: CASSYGQIGSGNTIYF. CDR3 DNA sequence: TGCGCCAGCAGCTACGGACAGATTGGATCTGGAAACACCATATATTTT. This rearrangement joins TRBV5-1 to TRBJ1-3, with D maybe TRBD1 (6 bases). The CDR3 length is 16 residues. Germline V CDR1 and CDR2: SGHRS, YFSETQ. V lost 3 bases and J 1 base, leaving 14 bases between the germline ends.

The rearrangement links TRBV24-1 to TRBJ2-5; 9 nucleotides match TRBD2. The CDR3 runs to 17 residues. Germline CDR1 reads KGHDR; CDR2 reads SFDVKD. V shed 0 bases and J 5 bases; nucleotides not matched to a gene: 9. CDR3 DNA: TGTGCCACCAGTGATTTGCAAGCGGGGGGCCGTGGGGAGACCCAGTACTTC. This encodes CATSDLQAGGRGETQYF.

This chain connects TRBV7-2 to TRBJ2-3; a weak D match, TRBD1 (6 bases). CDR1 is SGHTA and CDR2 is FQGNSA in the germline V gene. Trimming removed 0 bases from V and 4 bases from J, with 11 bases in between. The CDR3 contains 15 residues. Here the CDR3 reads CASSLAVGAPDTQYF. CDR3 DNA sequence: TGTGCCAGCAGCTTAGCTGTGGGGGCTCCAGATACGCAGTATTTT. Complete variable domain (other parts from reference TRBV7-2 and TRBJ2-3): GAGVSQSPSNKVTEKGKDVELRCDPISGHTALYWYRQSLGQGLEFLIYFQGNSAPDKSGLPSDRFSAERTGGSVSTLTIQRTQQEDSAVYLCASSLAVGAPDTQYFGPGTRLTVL.

V usage is TRBV5-1 and J usage is TRBJ2-1; a possible D gene is TRBD1 (6 bases). The CDR3 is made up of 15 amino acids. The V gene's germline CDR1 is SGHRS and CDR2 YFSETQ. V lost 0 bases to trimming and J lost 0 bases, with 7 bases between them. Here the CDR3 DNA reads TGCGCCAGCAGCTTGGGAGGGGGCTCCTACAATGAGCAGTTCTTC. As protein: CASSLGGGSYNEQFF.

The genes are TRBV5-1 and TRBJ1-3, with 7 nucleotides matching TRBD1. Germline CDR1 and CDR2: SGHRS and YFSETQ. This CDR3 has 14 residues. J gave up 4 bases and V 4 bases, and 5 bases lay outside the gene matches. CDR3 region: CASSTGVVGNTIYF. In DNA form, the CDR3 reads TGCGCCAGCAGCACAGGGGTTGTAGGAAACACCATATATTTT.

The chain has TRBV19 and TRBJ1-2; 9 positions match TRBD1. Trimming took 5 bases from V and 4 from J; bases not matched to a gene: 8. Per the germline V gene, CDR1 is LNHDA and CDR2 is SQIVND (reference sequence). The CDR3 contains 15 residues. The CDR3 DNA reads TGTGCCAGTAGTCAGTACAGGGGGCGCGGCTATGGCTACACCTTC. Its protein product is CASSQYRGRGYGYTF.